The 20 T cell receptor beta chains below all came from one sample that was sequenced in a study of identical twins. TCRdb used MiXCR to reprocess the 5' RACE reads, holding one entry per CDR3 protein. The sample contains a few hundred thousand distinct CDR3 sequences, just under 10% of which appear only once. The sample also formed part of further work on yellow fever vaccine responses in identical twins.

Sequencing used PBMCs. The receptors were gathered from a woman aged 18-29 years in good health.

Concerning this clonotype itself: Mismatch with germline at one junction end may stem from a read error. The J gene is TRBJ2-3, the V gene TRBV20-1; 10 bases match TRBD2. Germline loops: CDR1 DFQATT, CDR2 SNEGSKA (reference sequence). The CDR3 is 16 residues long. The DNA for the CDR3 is TGCTGTGCTTCCTCTATAGCGGGGGGTCTGACAGATACGCAGTATTTT. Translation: CCASSIAGGLTDTQYF.

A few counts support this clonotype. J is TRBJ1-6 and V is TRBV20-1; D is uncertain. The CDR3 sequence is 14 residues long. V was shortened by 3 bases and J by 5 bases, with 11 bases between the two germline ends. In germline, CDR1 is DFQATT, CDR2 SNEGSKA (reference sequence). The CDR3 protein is CSASGWSNNSPLHF. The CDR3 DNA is TGCAGTGCTAGCGGGTGGTCGAATAATTCACCCCTCCACTTT.

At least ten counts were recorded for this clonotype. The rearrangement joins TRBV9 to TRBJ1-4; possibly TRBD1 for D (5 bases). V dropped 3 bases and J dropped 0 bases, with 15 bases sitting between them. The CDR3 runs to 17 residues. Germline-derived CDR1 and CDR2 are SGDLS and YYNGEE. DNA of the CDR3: TGTGCCAGCAGCGAGGGGCTCGGGGGAGCAACTAATGAAAAACTGTTTTTT. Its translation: CASSEGLGGATNEKLFF.

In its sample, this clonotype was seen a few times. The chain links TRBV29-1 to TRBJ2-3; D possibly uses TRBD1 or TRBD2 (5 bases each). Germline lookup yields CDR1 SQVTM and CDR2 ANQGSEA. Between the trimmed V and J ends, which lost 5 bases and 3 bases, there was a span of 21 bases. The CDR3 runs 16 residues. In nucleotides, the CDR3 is TGCAGCGTTTGGAGGCACCCGGTCCCAGGGACAGATACGCAGTATTTT. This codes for CSVWRHPVPGTDTQYF.

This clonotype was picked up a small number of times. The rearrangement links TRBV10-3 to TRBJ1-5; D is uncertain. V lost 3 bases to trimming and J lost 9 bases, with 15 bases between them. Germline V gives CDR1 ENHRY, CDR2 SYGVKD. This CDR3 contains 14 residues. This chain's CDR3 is CAISEQGVGSPQHF. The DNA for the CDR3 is TGTGCCATCAGTGAACAAGGAGTGGGTTCGCCCCAGCATTTT.

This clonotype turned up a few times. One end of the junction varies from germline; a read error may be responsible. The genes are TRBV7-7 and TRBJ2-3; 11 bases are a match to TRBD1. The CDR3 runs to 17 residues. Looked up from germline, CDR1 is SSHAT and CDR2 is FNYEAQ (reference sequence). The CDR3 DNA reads TGTGCTAGCAGCCATAGGGACAGGGGGATCGGCACAGATACGCAGTATTTT. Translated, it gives CASSHRDRGIGTDTQYF. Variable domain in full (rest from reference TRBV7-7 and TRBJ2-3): GAGVSQSPRYKVTKRGQDVTLRCDPISSHATLYWYQQALGQGPEFLTYFNYEAQPDKSGLPSDRFSAERPEGSISTLTIQRTEQRDSAMYRCASSHRDRGIGTDTQYFGPGTRLTVL.

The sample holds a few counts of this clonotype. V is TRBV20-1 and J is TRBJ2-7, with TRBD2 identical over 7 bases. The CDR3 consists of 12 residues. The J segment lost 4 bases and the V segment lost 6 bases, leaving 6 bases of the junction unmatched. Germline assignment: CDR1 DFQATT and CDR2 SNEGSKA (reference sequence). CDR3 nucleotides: TGCAGTGCCCAGGGACTACCTTACGAGCAGTACTTC. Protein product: CSAQGLPYEQYF.

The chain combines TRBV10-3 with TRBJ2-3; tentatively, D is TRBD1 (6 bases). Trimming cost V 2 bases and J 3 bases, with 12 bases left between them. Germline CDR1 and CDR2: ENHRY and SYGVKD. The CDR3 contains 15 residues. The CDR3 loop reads CAISEVDRGTDTQYF. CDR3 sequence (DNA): TGTGCCATCAGTGAGGTTGATAGGGGGACAGATACGCAGTATTTT.

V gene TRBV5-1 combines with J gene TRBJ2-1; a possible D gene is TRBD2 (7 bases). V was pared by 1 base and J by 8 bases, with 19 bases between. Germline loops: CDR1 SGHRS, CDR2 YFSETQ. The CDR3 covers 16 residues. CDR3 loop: CASSLIGAGALDEQFF. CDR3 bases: TGCGCCAGCAGCTTGATCGGTGCGGGGGCATTGGATGAGCAGTTCTTC.

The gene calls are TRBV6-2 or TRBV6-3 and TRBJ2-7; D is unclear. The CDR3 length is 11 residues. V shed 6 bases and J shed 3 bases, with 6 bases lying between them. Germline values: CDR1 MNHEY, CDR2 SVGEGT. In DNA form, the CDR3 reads TGTGCCAGCAGACAATACTACGAGCAGTACTTC. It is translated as CASRQYYEQYF.

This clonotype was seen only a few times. CDR3 bases: TGTGCCAGCAGCACAGGGACAGGGAGTGAAGCTTTCTTT. Translation gives CASSTGTGSEAFF. The chain is built from TRBV11-3 and TRBJ1-1; 9 nucleotides align to TRBD1. V was clipped by 5 bases and J by 7 bases; unmatched bases: 5. Per the germline V gene, CDR1 is SGHNT and CDR2 is YENEEA. The CDR3 totals 13 residues.

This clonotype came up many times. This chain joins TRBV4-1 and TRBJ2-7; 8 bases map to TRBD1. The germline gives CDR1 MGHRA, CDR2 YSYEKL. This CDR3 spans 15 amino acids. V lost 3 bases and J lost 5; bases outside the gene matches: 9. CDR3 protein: CASSQEPGGYDEQYF. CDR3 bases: TGCGCCAGCAGCCAGGAACCAGGGGGCTACGACGAGCAGTACTTC.

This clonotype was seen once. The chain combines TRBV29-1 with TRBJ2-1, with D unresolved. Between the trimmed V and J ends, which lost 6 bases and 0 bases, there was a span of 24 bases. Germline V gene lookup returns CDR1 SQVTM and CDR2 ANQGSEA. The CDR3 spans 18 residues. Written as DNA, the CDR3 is TGCAGCGTGGATGGGGTCCCAAGCACCCCTGACTCCTACAATGAGCAGTTCTTC. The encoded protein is CSVDGVPSTPDSYNEQFF.

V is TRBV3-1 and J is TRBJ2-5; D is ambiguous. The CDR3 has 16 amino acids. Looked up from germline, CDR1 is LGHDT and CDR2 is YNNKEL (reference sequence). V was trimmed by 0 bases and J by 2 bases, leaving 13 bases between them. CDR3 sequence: CASSQDRRPLQETQYF. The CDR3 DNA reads TGTGCCAGCAGCCAAGATCGACGGCCGCTACAAGAGACCCAGTACTTC.

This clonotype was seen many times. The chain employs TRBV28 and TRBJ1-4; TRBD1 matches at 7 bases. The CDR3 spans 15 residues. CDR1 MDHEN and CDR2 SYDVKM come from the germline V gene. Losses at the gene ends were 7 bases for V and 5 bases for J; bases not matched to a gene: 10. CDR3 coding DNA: TGTGCCAGCAACCCCGGGACAGTGGAAAATGAAAAACTGTTTTTT. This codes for CASNPGTVENEKLFF.

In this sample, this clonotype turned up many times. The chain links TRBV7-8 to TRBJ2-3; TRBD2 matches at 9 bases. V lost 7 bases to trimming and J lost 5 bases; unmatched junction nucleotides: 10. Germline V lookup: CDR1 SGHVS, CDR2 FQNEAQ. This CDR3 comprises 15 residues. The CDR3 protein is CASTRGGAVGDTQYF. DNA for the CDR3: TGTGCCAGCACCCGCGGGGGGGCCGTCGGAGATACGCAGTATTTT.

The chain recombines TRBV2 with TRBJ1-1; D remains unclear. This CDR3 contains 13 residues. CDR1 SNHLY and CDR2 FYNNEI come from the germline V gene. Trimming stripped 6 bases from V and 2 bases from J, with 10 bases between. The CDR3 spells CASRIDPNTEAFF. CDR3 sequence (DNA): TGTGCCAGCAGGATTGACCCTAACACTGAAGCTTTCTTT. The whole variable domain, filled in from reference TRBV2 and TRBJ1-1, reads EPEVTQTPSHQVTQMGQEVILRCVPISNHLYFYWYRQILGQKVEFLVSFYNNEISEKSEIFDDQFSVERPDGSNFTLKIRSTKLEDSAMYFCASRIDPNTEAFFGQGTRLTVV.

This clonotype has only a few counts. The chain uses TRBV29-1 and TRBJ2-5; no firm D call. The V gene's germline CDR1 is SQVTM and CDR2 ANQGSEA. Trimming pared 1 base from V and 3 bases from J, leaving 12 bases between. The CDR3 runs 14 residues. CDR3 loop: CSVEGGSREETQYF. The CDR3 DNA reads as TGCAGCGTTGAAGGGGGAAGTCGTGAAGAGACCCAGTACTTC.

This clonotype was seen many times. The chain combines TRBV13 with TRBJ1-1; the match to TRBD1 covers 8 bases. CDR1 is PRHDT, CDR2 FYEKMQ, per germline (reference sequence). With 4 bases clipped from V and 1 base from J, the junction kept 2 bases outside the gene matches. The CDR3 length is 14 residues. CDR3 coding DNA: TGTGCCAGCAGCTCGACAGGGGCGAACACTGAAGCTTTCTTT. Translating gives CASSSTGANTEAFF.

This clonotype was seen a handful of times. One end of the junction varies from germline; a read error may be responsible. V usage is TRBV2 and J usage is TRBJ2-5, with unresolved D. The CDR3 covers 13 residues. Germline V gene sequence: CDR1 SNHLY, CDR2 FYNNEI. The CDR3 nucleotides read TGTGCCAGCGGGTTTCGGGTACAAGGGACCCAGTACTTC. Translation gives CASGFRVQGTQYF.